The 7 T cell receptor beta chains below were found in one sample sequenced in a study of radiation and T cells in renal cell carcinoma. As to time point: blood 2 weeks post-SBRT. The treatment is: 15 Gy SBRT to primary tumor, nephrectomy 4 weeks later. The assay was immunoSEQ multiplex PCR, and TCRdb's table has in-frame clones only and misses some. The repertoire has about 150,000 clones, approximately 88% of them found once; the top ten carry approximately 13%. Specimen: blood, collected from a patient whose treatment included radiotherapy and nephrectomy. These receptors all stem from a woman in her forties or fifties with renal cell carcinoma.

This chain links TRBV5-8 with TRBJ2-3; D remains ambiguous. V was cut by 1 base and J by 1 base, with 7 bases left in between. This CDR3 spans 14 amino acids. Germline lookup yields CDR1 SGHTS and CDR2 YDEGEE. CDR3 loop: CASSLQGGTDTQYF. Here the CDR3 DNA reads TGTGCCAGCAGCTTGCAAGGTGGCACAGATACGCAGTATTTT.

Notes on this clone: The junction departs from the called germline gene at one end, perhaps through a read error. The chain uses TRBV12-5 and TRBJ2-3, with D maybe TRBD2 (5 bases). Germline V gene sequence: CDR1 LGHNT, CDR2 FRNRAP. This CDR3 comprises 16 residues. In nucleotides, the CDR3 is TGTGCTAGTGGTCTCCCATTACAGTCCTTCGGGGATAGGCAGTATTTT. This translates into CASGLPLQSFGDRQYF.

The V and J genes are TRBV6-1 and TRBJ1-2; maybe TRBD1 (5 bases). The CDR3 is made up of 15 amino acids. The germline gives CDR1 MNHNS, CDR2 SASEGT. The ends were cut back, 4 bases at V and 4 bases at J, with 16 bases in the middle. CDR3 region: CASSANFRDFYGYTF. For the CDR3, the DNA is TGTGCCAGCAGTGCCAATTTCCGGGACTTCTATGGCTACACCTTC.

This clone was seen a single time. This chain links TRBV2 with TRBJ2-3; 7 positions match TRBD1. Germline trimming cut 6 bases from V and 2 bases from J; bases unmatched to any gene: 8. Germline CDR1 is SNHLY and CDR2 is FYNNEI. This CDR3 is 15 amino acids long. CDR3 bases: TGTGCCAGCAGAAGGGACAGAGTATTCACAGATACGCAGTATTTT. This sequence encodes CASRRDRVFTDTQYF.

The chain couples TRBV5-1 to TRBJ1-4, with TRBD1 as a possible D gene (5 bases). V lost 4 bases, J lost 0 bases, and 7 bases lay in between. Germline assignment: CDR1 SGHRS and CDR2 YFSETQ. CDR3 length: 14 amino acids. In nucleotides, the CDR3 is TGCGCCAGCAGCCGGGGGGCAACTAATGAAAAACTGTTTTTT. Its translation is CASSRGATNEKLFF.

This rearrangement joins TRBV6-5 to TRBJ1-1, with D perhaps matching TRBD1 (5 bases). CDR1 and CDR2 (germline): MNHEY, SVGAGI. V dropped 6 bases and J dropped 7 bases, with 15 bases sitting between them. This CDR3 contains 13 residues. The chain's CDR3 is CASSRGGWVEAFF. The CDR3, as DNA: TGTGCCAGCAGCCGCGGGGGGTGGGTTGAAGCTTTCTTT.

This chain joins TRBV27 and TRBJ1-5, with TRBD1 as a possible D gene (6 bases). This CDR3 comprises 15 residues. V was shortened by 3 bases and J by 6 bases, with 15 bases between the two germline ends. CDR1 MNHEY and CDR2 SMNVEV come from the germline V gene (reference sequence). CDR3 coding DNA: TGTGCCAGCAGTTTGCGAGGGGAGACAGGTCAGCCCCAGCATTTT. Amino acids: CASSLRGETGQPQHF.